This T cell receptor beta chain stems from a study of T cells after yellow fever vaccination. Study at large: SMART-Seq v4 Ultra Low Input prepared libraries from low-cell fractions.

The ends were cut back, 1 base at V and 5 bases at J, with 13 bases in the middle. Per germline, CDR1 SGHDT and CDR2 YYEEEE. This CDR3 region has 16 residues. Synthesis of TCR cDNA relied on 5'RACE template switching, which attached a universal primer site and UMIs. In TCRdb, the 5' RACE reads were re-called with MiXCR into one record per CDR3 protein. This sample has about 260,000 distinct CDR3 sequences, with around 4.9% found just once. Study conclusions and caveats: Only a minor proportion of clonotypes was detected across both CD4 and CD8 compartments. Boosting was followed by the reappearance of most primary-vaccination clones (about 97% CD4, 88% CD8).

In its sample, this clonotype was seen a few times. Its antigen is currently unknown. The TCR sequence derives from a man between 18 and 35 years old who received the YFV17D yellow fever vaccine. The gene calls are TRBV5-6 and TRBJ1-6; D gene uncertain. Sequenced material: CD4+ T cells sorted from PBMCs, taken on the day of the yellow fever booster vaccination. The CDR3 DNA follows: TGTGCCAGCAGCTTGCCGGGATTCGGACATAATTCACCCCTCCACTTT. As protein: CASSLPGFGHNSPLHF.